Listed here are 20 T cell receptor beta chains from one sample, sequenced in a study of beta chain features in type 1 diabetes. Whole-study findings and limits: Type 1 diabetes patients had TCRB CDR3s that were shorter (moderately but significantly so) in all four CD4+ subsets.

No antigen is known for these receptors. The authors reverse transcribed all of the isolated RNA, so sequencing captured expressed TCRB transcripts. Clones were sequenced by immunoSEQ multiplex PCR, and TCRdb holds only the in-frame ones, with some missing. Found here are 310,000 or so clones, about a tenth of them singletons; the top ten hold about 1%. The sample consisted of central memory CD4+ T cells from blood. These receptors were obtained from a young man with type 1 diabetes.

V gene TRBV6-6 combines with J gene TRBJ2-7; TRBD1 aligns across 11 bases. The length of the CDR3 is 14 residues. The junction had 3 bases not matched to a gene; V was cut back by 6 bases and J by 2 bases. The V gene's germline CDR1 is MNHNY and CDR2 SVGAGI (reference sequence). The CDR3 region is CASRPGQGAYEQYF. The DNA of the CDR3 is TGTGCCAGCAGGCCGGGACAGGGGGCCTACGAGCAGTACTTC.

Only a few counts were recorded for this clone. CDR3 amino acids: CASSLVLAEAFF. The DNA for the CDR3 is TGTGCCAGCAGCTTAGTCCTGGCTGAAGCTTTCTTT. V is TRBV7-2 and J is TRBJ1-1; D ambiguous. CDR1 is SGHTA and CDR2 is FQGNSA in the germline V gene. The V gene lost 1 base and the J gene lost 6 bases, with 6 bases spanning the gap. CDR3 size: 12 residues.

The chain recombines TRBV4-3 with TRBJ2-3, with a weak D call TRBD1 (5 bases). CDR1 is LGHNA and CDR2 is YSLEER in the germline V gene. V was clipped by 4 bases and J by 0 bases, with 14 bases between them. The CDR3 length is 16 residues. The CDR3 loop is CASSLGAGTSTDTQYF. The CDR3 DNA sequence: TGCGCCAGCAGCCTAGGGGCCGGAACTAGCACAGATACGCAGTATTTT.

This clone has a handful of counts. The V gene is TRBV2, the J gene TRBJ1-1; no clear D gene. The germline V and J ends were trimmed by 6 bases and 1 base, with 12 bases remaining between them. The CDR3 length is 14 residues. Germline V lookup: CDR1 SNHLY, CDR2 FYNNEI. This CDR3 is CASSLRTKNTEAFF. CDR3 nucleotides: TGTGCCAGCAGCCTAAGGACGAAGAACACTGAAGCTTTCTTT. The full variable domain, rest sourced from reference TRBV2 and TRBJ1-1, is EPEVTQTPSHQVTQMGQEVILRCVPISNHLYFYWYRQILGQKVEFLVSFYNNEISEKSEIFDDQFSVERPDGSNFTLKIRSTKLEDSAMYFCASSLRTKNTEAFFGQGTRLTVV.

In its sample, this clone was seen a few times. The CDR3 sequence: CASSLRESPLHF. The CDR3 nucleotides read TGTGCCAGCAGTTTGAGGGAATCACCCCTCCACTTT. The chain joins TRBV28 to TRBJ1-6, with D unresolved. V gave up 3 bases and J gave up 10 bases, with 7 bases separating them. Germline V gives CDR1 MDHEN, CDR2 SYDVKM. The CDR3 runs to 12 residues.

This clone came up many times. This chain connects TRBV7-9 to TRBJ1-2; perhaps TRBD1 as D (6 bases). The CDR3 has 14 amino acids. V shed 4 bases and J shed 4 bases, with 13 bases lying between them. Looked up from germline, CDR1 is SEHNR and CDR2 is FQNEAQ (reference sequence). This chain's CDR3 is CASSSEQGIYGYTF. DNA for the CDR3: TGTGCCAGCAGCTCAGAACAGGGTATCTATGGCTACACCTTC.

This clone was detected a few times. V gene TRBV4-3 combines with J gene TRBJ2-7; perhaps TRBD1 as D (5 bases). This CDR3 contains 13 residues. The V gene lost 0 bases and the J gene lost 6 bases, with 9 bases spanning the gap. CDR1 is LGHNA, CDR2 YSLEER, per germline. Here the CDR3 reads CASSQDWGSEQYF. CDR3 bases: TGCGCCAGCAGCCAAGACTGGGGCTCCGAGCAGTACTTC.

This clone was observed a few times. The chain joins TRBV28 to TRBJ2-3, with D possibly being TRBD2 (7 bases). The CDR3 has 15 residues. Germline V gene data show CDR1 as MDHEN and CDR2 as SYDVKM. Between the trimmed V and J ends, which lost 2 bases and 1 base, there was a span of 10 bases. The CDR3 coding sequence is TGTGCCAGCAGTTTAGCGGGGGCGGGCACAGATACGCAGTATTTT. Translating gives CASSLAGAGTDTQYF.

This clone was detected only a few times. This sequence joins TRBV7-2 and TRBJ2-1; a weak D match, TRBD2 (6 bases). The CDR3 loop spans 16 amino acids. The V gene's germline CDR1 is SGHTA and CDR2 FQGNSA. V was trimmed by 0 bases and J by 11 bases, leaving 20 bases between them. In nucleotides, the CDR3 is TGTGCCAGCAGCTTAGCGCTTATTAGCGGACGAGCTCAGCAGTTCTTC. It specifies CASSLALISGRAQQFF. The whole variable domain, filled in from reference TRBV7-2 and TRBJ2-1, reads GAGVSQSPSNKVTEKGKDVELRCDPISGHTALYWYRQSLGQGLEFLIYFQGNSAPDKSGLPSDRFSAERTGGSVSTLTIQRTQQEDSAVYLCASSLALISGRAQQFFGPGTRLTVL.

This clone was counted a few times. This sequence joins TRBV5-1 and TRBJ2-1, with D perhaps assigned TRBD1 or TRBD2 (5 bases each). The V gene lost 7 bases and the J gene lost 6 bases, with 20 bases spanning the gap. The CDR3 consists of 15 residues. CDR1 is SGHRS, CDR2 YFSETQ, per germline. CDR3 sequence: CASGRGDLAGNEQFF. The CDR3 DNA is TGCGCCAGCGGGCGAGGGGACCTGGCTGGCAATGAGCAGTTCTTC.

V and J are TRBV29-1 and TRBJ2-5, with 7 bases fitting TRBD1. Trimming cost V 2 bases and J 4 bases; bases outside gene matches: 1. Germline loops: CDR1 SQVTM, CDR2 ANQGSEA. The CDR3 spans 12 residues. Written as DNA, the CDR3 is TGCAGCGTTGAACGACAGGGAGAGACCCAGTACTTC. Translated: CSVERQGETQYF.

This clone was observed a few times. The chain joins TRBV19 to TRBJ1-2; D perhaps matches TRBD1 (5 bases). CDR1 and CDR2 from the germline V gene are LNHDA and SQIVND (reference sequence). The CDR3 runs to 11 residues. V was cut by 3 bases and J by 9 bases, with 8 bases left in between. This CDR3 reads CASSIDSSYTF. CDR3 sequence (DNA): TGTGCCAGTAGTATCGACAGTAGCTACACCTTC.

The rearrangement joins TRBV7-2 to TRBJ1-1, with TRBD1 identical over 7 bases. This CDR3 spans 13 amino acids. Trimming cost V 5 bases and J 5 bases; bases outside gene matches: 5. Per germline, CDR1 SGHTA and CDR2 FQGNSA. The CDR3 DNA reads TGTGCCAGCAGCGTGAACAGGGGAACTGAAGCTTTCTTT. Translating it yields CASSVNRGTEAFF.

This clone showed up many times. J is TRBJ2-1 and V is TRBV29-1, with 9 bases fitting TRBD1. The CDR3 totals 16 residues. In germline, CDR1 is SQVTM, CDR2 ANQGSEA. V dropped 3 bases and J dropped 3; count of bases not matched to a gene: 9. The CDR3 reads CSVDIGDRGNYNEQFF. CDR3 nucleotide sequence: TGCAGCGTTGATATCGGCGACAGGGGGAACTACAATGAGCAGTTCTTC.

The chain joins TRBV28 to TRBJ1-6; TRBD1 might be the D (6 bases). This CDR3 comprises 13 residues. Trimming removed 8 bases from V and 7 bases from J, with 12 bases in between. Germline assignment: CDR1 MDHEN and CDR2 SYDVKM. As DNA, the CDR3 is TGTGCCAGCTACAGGGCAGGGAATTCACCCCTCCACTTT. Protein sequence: CASYRAGNSPLHF.

On this clone itself: The same CDR3 also results from other DNA sequences found in this sample. The V gene is TRBV7-9, the J gene TRBJ2-7; no clear D. CDR3 size: 12 residues. Trimming pared 0 bases from V and 5 bases from J, leaving 5 bases between. In germline, CDR1 is SEHNR, CDR2 FQNEAQ (reference sequence). CDR3 nucleotide sequence: TGTGCCAGCAGCTTAGCCCTGGACGAGCAGTACTTC. It is translated as CASSLALDEQYF.

This chain uses TRBV4-1 with TRBJ1-2, with 10 bases fitting TRBD1. This CDR3 spans 16 amino acids. The V gene end was trimmed by 4 bases and the J gene end by 7 bases; junction bases not matched to a gene: 12. Looked up from germline, CDR1 is MGHRA and CDR2 is YSYEKL. DNA of the CDR3: TGCGCCAGCAGCCCCGGGGACAGGGGTCGAAGTGGTGGCTACACCTTC. It is translated as CASSPGDRGRSGGYTF.

The chain combines TRBV20-1 with TRBJ2-5; D remains unclear. The CDR3 contains 10 residues. Deletions cut 5 bases from V and 4 bases from J, with 5 bases between. Germline CDR1 is DFQATT and CDR2 is SNEGSKA (reference sequence). The CDR3 here is CSAATETQYF. The CDR3 nucleotides are TGCAGTGCTGCGACAGAGACCCAGTACTTC.

This clone turned up a few times. The rearrangement uses TRBV6-6 and TRBJ1-1; TRBD1 matches 9 bases. The germline V gene encodes CDR1 MNHNY and CDR2 SVGAGI (reference sequence). Germline trimming cut 4 bases from V and 7 bases from J; bases unmatched to any gene: 10. The CDR3 consists of 15 residues. In DNA form, the CDR3 reads TGTGCCAGCAGTTCCAAAGGGACAGGGAACCTTGAAGCTTTCTTT. Protein product: CASSSKGTGNLEAFF.

This clone was recorded a few times. The chain combines TRBV10-3 with TRBJ2-3, with 8 nucleotides matching TRBD2. The CDR3 runs 14 residues. The junction had 3 bases not matched to a gene; V was cut back by 4 bases and J by 3 bases. Germline CDR1 ENHRY, CDR2 SYGVKD. CDR3 nucleotide sequence: TGTGCCATCAGTGTAGCGGGGAGGACAGATACGCAGTATTTT. It specifies CAISVAGRTDTQYF.